The clone carrying this T cell receptor beta chain has at least ten counts. Per germline, CDR1 MNHEY and CDR2 SVGEGT. The CDR3 contains 13 residues. Trimming stripped 0 bases from V and 5 bases from J, with 7 bases between. This entry is derived from a study of HIV-infected children after antiretroviral therapy interruption. Treatment here: PENTA 11 planned treatment interruption arm or continuous ART arm. RNA-based 3' RACE libraries used unique molecular identifiers. Each CDR3 protein is one row after TCRdb ran MiXCR on the 3' RACE reads. The table has about 83,000 distinct CDR3 sequences, 5.5% to 8.5% seen once.

The TCR originated in a pool of human donors with HIV. The chain joins TRBV6-2 or TRBV6-3 to TRBJ1-1; D is unresolved. Sequencing used CD45RA+ CD4+ T cells from PBMCs, pooled from several time points, obtained from a donor given antiretroviral therapy, either interrupted or continuous. Described subset: naive CD4+ CD45RA+ CD45RO- T cells. The CDR3 protein is CASSYSPSTEAFF. CDR3 coding DNA: TGTGCCAGCAGTTACTCTCCGAGTACTGAAGCTTTCTTT.